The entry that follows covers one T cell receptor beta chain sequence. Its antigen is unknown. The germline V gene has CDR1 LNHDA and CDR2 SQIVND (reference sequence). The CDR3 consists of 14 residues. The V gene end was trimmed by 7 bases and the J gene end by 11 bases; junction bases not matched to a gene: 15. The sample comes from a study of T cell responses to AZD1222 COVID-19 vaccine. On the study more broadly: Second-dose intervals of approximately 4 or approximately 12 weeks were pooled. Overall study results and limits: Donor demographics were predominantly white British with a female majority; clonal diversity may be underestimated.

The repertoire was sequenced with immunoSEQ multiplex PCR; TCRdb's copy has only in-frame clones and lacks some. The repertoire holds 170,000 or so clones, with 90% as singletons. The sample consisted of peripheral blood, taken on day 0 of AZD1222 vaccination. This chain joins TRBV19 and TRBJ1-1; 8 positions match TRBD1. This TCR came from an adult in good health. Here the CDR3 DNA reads TGTGCCAGTACACCCTCGTCAGGGGGCTTTAGGGCTTTCTTT. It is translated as CASTPSSGGFRAFF.